The clone carrying this TCR beta chain was counted a few times. V was clipped by 2 bases and J by 1 base; unmatched bases: 10. The CDR3 spans 19 residues. Germline V gives CDR1 SQVTM, CDR2 ANQGSEA. This record belongs to a study of blood T cell repertoires in COVID-19. Profiling relied on immunoSEQ multiplex PCR, and the TCRdb table lists in-frame clones only, not all of them. The sample records about 180,000 clones, 88% being singletons. This clonotype was sampled from a woman in her twenties or thirties with acute or convalescent COVID-19. This rearrangement joins TRBV29-1 to TRBJ2-1, with 14 positions matching TRBD2. The sample was peripheral blood. CDR3 bases: TGCAGCGTTGAAACGGGCGGGACTAGCGGGAGAAGGTCCTACAATGAGCAGTTCTTC. Translation gives CSVETGGTSGRRSYNEQFF.